The 20 T cell receptor beta chains reported below all come from one sample, sequenced in a study of technical replicates of blood from a few donors. Repertoires were generated with immunoSEQ multiplex PCR, while TCRdb's copy carries only in-frame clones and drops some. The sample records 60,000 to 65,000 clones, approximately 83% being singletons. The sample taken for sequencing was PBMCs. These TCRs come from a human donor in good health. Some clones in this sample may be carry-over from other donors' samples.

This clone has a single count. The genes are TRBV2 and TRBJ2-4, with TRBD2 matching 8 bases. From germline, CDR1 is SNHLY and CDR2 FYNNEI. The CDR3 is 13 amino acids. V lost 2 bases and J lost 8; bases outside the gene matches: 2. The CDR3 DNA sequence: TGTGCCAGCAGTGAAACCGGGAGGGACATTCAGTACTTC. It specifies CASSETGRDIQYF.

The chain carries TRBV4-2 and TRBJ2-3; D gene uncertain. In germline, CDR1 is LGHNA, CDR2 YNFKEQ. Trimming removed 6 bases from V and 4 bases from J, with 14 bases in between. The CDR3 loop spans 14 amino acids. CDR3 in amino acids: CASSPRWAPDTQYF. The CDR3 bases are TGTGCCAGCAGTCCGCGATGGGCCCCAGATACGCAGTATTTT.

V gene TRBV19 combines with J gene TRBJ1-1; 10 nucleotides align to TRBD1. V was pared by 7 bases and J by 5 bases, with 10 bases of the junction left unmatched. Germline CDR1 LNHDA, CDR2 SQIVND (reference sequence). The CDR3 runs to 15 residues. Here the CDR3 DNA reads TGTGCCAGTACTCCGGGACAGGGGATCCCGACTGAAGCTTTCTTT. Protein: CASTPGQGIPTEAFF.

The chain combines TRBV11-1 with TRBJ2-3; TRBD2 agrees at 7 bases. Per the germline V gene, CDR1 is SGHAT and CDR2 is FQDESV (reference sequence). Trimming took 2 bases from V and 2 from J; bases not matched to a gene: 7. The CDR3 is made up of 16 amino acids. In nucleotides, the CDR3 is TGTGCCAGCAGCTTACGGGCGCGGGGGACCACAGATACGCAGTATTTT. This translates into CASSLRARGTTDTQYF.

This clone was observed a few times. The chain combines TRBV28 with TRBJ1-4; the D gene is possibly TRBD1 (6 bases). V gave up 6 bases and J gave up 8 bases, with 16 bases separating them. The germline V gene encodes CDR1 MDHEN and CDR2 SYDVKM. The CDR3 is 14 amino acids. The CDR3 reads CASRIGGADEKLFF. Written as DNA, the CDR3 is TGTGCCAGCAGAATTGGGGGCGCAGACGAAAAACTGTTTTTT.

CDR3 sequence: CASSQEGGTGANYGYTF. In nucleotides, the CDR3 is TGCGCCAGCAGCCAAGAGGGCGGGACAGGGGCTAACTATGGCTACACCTTC. V is TRBV4-3 and J is TRBJ1-2; TRBD1 agrees at 10 bases. The junction had 4 bases not matched to a gene; V was cut back by 0 bases and J by 0 bases. Germline CDR1 LGHNA, CDR2 YSLEER. CDR3 size: 17 residues.

The V call is TRBV20-1, the J call TRBJ1-2; no reliable D call. From germline, CDR1 is DFQATT and CDR2 SNEGSKA (reference sequence). This CDR3 is 11 amino acids long. V lost 0 bases, J lost 12 bases, and 11 bases lay in between. CDR3 sequence: CSARDLRGDTF. The CDR3 nucleotides read TGCAGTGCTAGAGATCTTCGCGGGGACACCTTC.

The chain couples TRBV5-6 to TRBJ1-3, with TRBD1 identical over 7 bases. V was pared by 4 bases and J by 4 bases, with 8 bases of the junction left unmatched. The CDR3 is 15 amino acids. Germline CDR1 SGHDT, CDR2 YYEEEE. CDR3 sequence: CASSIQGMGGNTIYF. In DNA form, the CDR3 reads TGTGCCAGCAGCATACAGGGGATGGGAGGAAACACCATATATTTT.

The chain links TRBV7-6 to TRBJ2-7; D perhaps matches TRBD2 (5 bases). The CDR3 has 11 amino acids. The V end lost 5 bases, the J end lost 3 bases, and 5 bases lay between the germline ends. Germline CDR1 is SGHVS and CDR2 is FNYEAQ. The CDR3 is CASSEGYEQYF. The DNA of the CDR3 is TGTGCCAGCAGCGAGGGCTACGAGCAGTACTTC.

This clone turned up a few times. The genes are TRBV7-6 and TRBJ2-7; TRBD2 is a possible D gene (5 bases). Germline CDR1 reads SGHVS; CDR2 reads FNYEAQ. The CDR3 covers 15 residues. Between the trimmed V and J ends, which lost 5 bases and 0 bases, there was a span of 14 bases. The CDR3 DNA sequence: TGTGCCAGCAGCCGACCAAGCGGAGTCTCCTACGAGCAGTACTTC. Its protein is CASSRPSGVSYEQYF.

This chain uses TRBV5-6 with TRBJ1-4; possible D gene TRBD1, 5 bases. V was pared by 0 bases and J by 4 bases, with 13 bases between. The CDR3 is 16 residues long. Germline V lookup: CDR1 SGHDT, CDR2 YYEEEE. CDR3 protein: CASSLAGTSSNEKLFF. The CDR3 DNA reads as TGTGCCAGCAGCTTGGCGGGGACTTCCAGTAATGAAAAACTGTTTTTT.

V usage is TRBV7-2 and J usage is TRBJ1-5; maybe TRBD1 (6 bases). The CDR3 totals 16 residues. Germline V gives CDR1 SGHTA, CDR2 FQGNSA. V shed 3 bases and J shed 2 bases, with 14 bases lying between them. The CDR3 bases are TGTGCCAGCAGCTTTCTGTCAGGGGCACGCAATCAGCCCCAGCATTTT. This codes for CASSFLSGARNQPQHF. The full variable domain, its missing parts supplied by reference TRBV7-2 and TRBJ1-5, is GAGVSQSPSNKVTEKGKDVELRCDPISGHTALYWYRQSLGQGLEFLIYFQGNSAPDKSGLPSDRFSAERTGGSVSTLTIQRTQQEDSAVYLCASSFLSGARNQPQHFGDGTRLSIL.

This chain uses TRBV6-1 with TRBJ1-1; D remains unclear. Germline assignment: CDR1 MNHNS and CDR2 SASEGT. CDR3 size: 13 residues. V lost 4 bases and J 1 base, leaving 7 bases between the germline ends. The CDR3 DNA follows: TGTGCCAGCAGTGTACGAGAGAACACTGAAGCTTTCTTT. Residues: CASSVRENTEAFF.

The chain combines TRBV7-4 with TRBJ1-5; perhaps TRBD1 as D (6 bases). Germline V gene sequence: CDR1 SGHVT, CDR2 SQSDAQ. The V end lost 5 bases, the J end lost 2 bases, and 22 bases lay between the germline ends. The CDR3 is made up of 18 amino acids. The CDR3 loop reads CASSTRDTGSVGNQPQHF. CDR3 nucleotide sequence: TGTGCCAGCAGCACCAGGGACACAGGGTCGGTGGGCAATCAGCCCCAGCATTTT. Variable domain in full (rest from reference TRBV7-4 and TRBJ1-5): GAGVSQSPRYKVAKRGRDVALRCDSISGHVTLYWYRQTLGQGSEVLTYSQSDAQRDKSGRPSGRFSAERPERSVSTLKIQRTEQGDSAVYLCASSTRDTGSVGNQPQHFGDGTRLSIL.

The chain recombines TRBV6-1 with TRBJ2-7; D uncertain. Germline lookup yields CDR1 MNHNS and CDR2 SASEGT. V lost 1 base and J lost 0, with 7 bases in between. This CDR3 contains 14 residues. This chain's CDR3 is CASSEGLHSYEQYF. DNA of the CDR3: TGTGCCAGCAGTGAAGGACTTCACTCCTACGAGCAGTACTTC.

This clone was picked up one time. V and J are TRBV11-2 and TRBJ2-5; unclear D gene. CDR1 and CDR2 from the germline V gene are SGHAT and FQNNGV. The CDR3 runs to 14 residues. The V and J ends lost 1 base and 4 bases respectively, with 10 bases between them. CDR3 amino acids: CASSLVLASETQYF. CDR3 DNA: TGTGCCAGCAGCTTAGTATTAGCATCAGAGACCCAGTACTTC.

The chain joins TRBV7-6 to TRBJ2-7, with D maybe TRBD2 (6 bases). Looked up from germline, CDR1 is SGHVS and CDR2 is FNYEAQ. The CDR3 loop spans 14 amino acids. The germline V and J ends were trimmed by 1 base and 2 bases, with 9 bases remaining between them. The CDR3 is CASSLEGGTYEQYF. The CDR3 coding sequence is TGTGCCAGCAGCTTAGAGGGCGGGACCTACGAGCAGTACTTC.

The genes are TRBV2 and TRBJ2-1, with TRBD1 matching over 9 bases. This CDR3 contains 14 residues. Germline values: CDR1 SNHLY, CDR2 FYNNEI. V dropped 9 bases and J dropped 7; count of bases not matched to a gene: 10. The CDR3 DNA reads as TGTGCCAGTCAACCGGGACAGGGAAGAAATGAGCAGTTCTTC. It yields the protein CASQPGQGRNEQFF.

In this sample, this clone turned up a few times. The chain combines TRBV6-5 with TRBJ2-5, with TRBD1 as a possible D gene (5 bases). V lost 2 bases to trimming and J lost 0 bases, with 10 bases between them. The germline CDR1 and CDR2 sequences are MNHEY and SVGAGI. The CDR3 is 15 amino acids. CDR3 in DNA: TGTGCCAGCAGTTACACCCCAGGGTACCAAGAGACCCAGTACTTC. Its protein product is CASSYTPGYQETQYF.

This chain uses TRBV7-2 with TRBJ2-7; tentative D call: TRBD1 (6 bases). Germline V gene lookup returns CDR1 SGHTA and CDR2 FQGNSA. This CDR3 contains 14 residues. V was trimmed by 5 bases and J by 5 bases, leaving 16 bases between them. The CDR3 DNA sequence: TGTGCCAGCAGCGCAGGACAGATTGGGAACGAGCAGTACTTC. Residues: CASSAGQIGNEQYF.